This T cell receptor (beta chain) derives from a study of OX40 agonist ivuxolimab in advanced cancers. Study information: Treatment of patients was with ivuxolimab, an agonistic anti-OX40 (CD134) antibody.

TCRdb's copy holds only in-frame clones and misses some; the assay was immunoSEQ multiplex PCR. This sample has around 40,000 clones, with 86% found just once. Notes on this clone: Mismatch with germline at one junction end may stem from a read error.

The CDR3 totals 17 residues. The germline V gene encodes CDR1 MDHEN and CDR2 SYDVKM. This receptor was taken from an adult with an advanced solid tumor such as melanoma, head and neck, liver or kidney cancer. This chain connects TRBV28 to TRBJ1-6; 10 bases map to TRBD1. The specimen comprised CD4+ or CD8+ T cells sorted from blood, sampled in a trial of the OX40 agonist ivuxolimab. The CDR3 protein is CASSLEPGTGVNSPLYF. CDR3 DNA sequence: TGTGCCAGCAGTTTAGAGCCAGGGACAGGGGTTAATTCACCCCTCTACTTT. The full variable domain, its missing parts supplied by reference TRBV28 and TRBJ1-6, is DVKVTQSSRYLVKRTGEKVFLECVQDMDHENMFWYRQDPGLGLRLIYFSYDVKMKEKGDIPEGYSVSREKKERFSLILESASTNQTSMYLCASSLEPGTGVNSPLYFGNGTRLTVT.